These T cell receptor beta chains were read from a single sample in a study of monozygotic twins with inflammatory bowel disease. TCRdb re-called the 5' RACE reads and shows each CDR3 protein once, DNA omitted. Its table lists about 300,000 distinct CDR3 sequences. The sequenced sample consisted of blood. These receptors all stem from a human donor with ulcerative colitis or Crohn's disease, or a healthy co-twin of an affected twin (not recorded which). CDR3s include the opening cysteine and the closing phenylalanine or tryptophan.

>TRBV6-5|TRBJ1-5
CASGATQPQHF
>TRBV6-2/TRBV6-3|TRBJ2-2
CASSYWLTGTGELFF
>TRBV7-8|TRBJ2-5
CASSSTSGSGETQYF
>TRBV20-1|TRBJ2-1
CSAREGPTSSYNEQFF
>TRBV4-3|TRBJ2-2
CASSQEGRFQATGELFF
>TRBV11-2|TRBJ2-1
CASSQDRSNEQFF
>TRBV7-2|TRBJ1-5
CASSLHWTYSNQPQHF
>TRBV6-1|TRBJ1-6
CASVRVSDSPLHF
>TRBV7-9|TRBJ2-2
CASRKSGGLTGELFF
>TRBV30|TRBJ2-3
CAWKASGPQYF
>TRBV12-3/TRBV12-4|TRBJ2-1
CASSLGGTPGGEQFF
>TRBV18|TRBJ2-2
CASSEDVTGELFF
>TRBV7-2|TRBJ2-1
CASSLEGRGRSDEQFF
>TRBV20-1|TRBJ2-7
CSASFGTSGLTSYEQYF
>TRBV3-1|TRBJ2-3
CASSQASGGYTQYF
>TRBV7-2|TRBJ1-3
CASSLDSSGNTIYF
>TRBV15|TRBJ1-5
CATSPLSVGQPQHF
>TRBV13|TRBJ2-7
CASSLRDSSYEQYF
>TRBV3-1|TRBJ2-7
CASSRSSSGIVGEQYF
>TRBV20-1|TRBJ1-1
CSARDHRVGTEAFF
>TRBV28|TRBJ2-5
CASSLADRVQETQYF
>TRBV19|TRBJ1-5
CASRAGVIQPQHF
>TRBV20-1|TRBJ2-7
CTATGQTYEQYF
>TRBV3-1|TRBJ2-5
CASSFLGTLEEIQYF
>TRBV6-2/TRBV6-3|TRBJ2-2
CASSYQNTGELFF
>TRBV18|TRBJ2-1
CASSPTGTEQFF
>TRBV9|TRBJ2-5
CASSVVSSGHETQYF
>TRBV28|TRBJ2-1
CASSLTLAGQVNEQFF
>TRBV23-1|TRBJ2-3
CASSQSGHLLPSTDTQYF
>TRBV9|TRBJ1-4
CASSDRPGQGAEKLFF
>TRBV6-1|TRBJ1-6
CASRPGHSSYNSPLHF
>TRBV7-3|TRBJ2-1
CASSPVGAGGNEQFF
>TRBV29-1|TRBJ2-2
CSVDWGSTGELFF
>TRBV7-3|TRBJ2-4
CASSLRGGPGNIQYF
>TRBV10-3|TRBJ2-5
CAIGPRAESGTQYF
>TRBV4-3|TRBJ2-3
CASSQDLVDSTDTQYF
>TRBV5-1|TRBJ2-3
CASSRDVASTDTQYF
>TRBV6-6|TRBJ1-1
CASTFGQSTEAFF
>TRBV5-6|TRBJ2-1
CASSLAVGDEQFF
>TRBV27|TRBJ2-7
CASSFSSGTSGYEQYF
>TRBV7-2|TRBJ2-3
CASSPRGLAAPGTQYF
>TRBV12-3/TRBV12-4|TRBJ2-7
CASSFPDRADEQYF
>TRBV4-3|TRBJ1-3
CASSQHRQVQAGNTIYF
>TRBV10-3|TRBJ1-1
CAIRREERTEAFF
>TRBV5-6|TRBJ1-1
CASRVPGQNTEAFF
>TRBV29-1|TRBJ1-1
CSVILQSTEAFF
>TRBV5-5|TRBJ2-3
CASSWSPYTQYF
>TRBV9|TRBJ1-3
CASSVGQTLIGNTIYF
>TRBV7-9|TRBJ1-6
CASSLLGDLKDSPLHF
>TRBV20-1|TRBJ1-2
CSANDGEYGYTF